The rows below give T cell receptor beta chains drawn from one sample of a study of early T cells in non-severe SARS-CoV-2 infection. TCRdb reanalysed the 5' RACE reads using MiXCR and keeps one entry per CDR3 protein. The data show approximately 71,000 distinct CDR3 sequences, roughly 12% seen once. Sequenced here: whole blood, sampled at baseline. The receptor source for this set is an adult who was a healthcare worker with PCR-confirmed SARS-CoV-2 infection or an uninfected control (not recorded which). Each CDR3 is given with its conserved first and last residue. The D gene is left open where the match is weak. Size values are once, few and many counts, or a class for expanded clones, and some rows have none.

J	D	V	size	DNA	CDR3
TRBJ1-1	NA	TRBV7-9	NA	TGTGCCAGCAGCTCCGGGACGCCGAACACTGAAGCTTTCTTT	CASSSGTPNTEAFF
TRBJ2-1	TRBD2	TRBV11-2	few	TGTGCCAGCAGCTTAGTAGCGGGGGTCATCCCCGTCGAGCAGTTCTTC	CASSLVAGVIPVEQFF
TRBJ2-5	TRBD2	TRBV7-9	NA	TGTGCCAGCAGCTTTAGCGGGGGAGGAGAGACCCAGTACTTC	CASSFSGGGETQYF
TRBJ2-2	NA	TRBV9	NA	TGTGCCAGCAGCCCCTGGACACCTACGAACACCGGGGAGCTGTTTTTT	CASSPWTPTNTGELFF
TRBJ1-1	NA	TRBV20-1	NA	TGCAGTGCTAGTAAGAAAGGGACTGAAGCTTTCTTT	CSASKKGTEAFF
TRBJ2-7	NA	TRBV4-3	many	TGCGCCAGCAGCCAAGTACGGGGGTACGAGCAGTACTTC	CASSQVRGYEQYF
TRBJ2-7	NA	TRBV28	few	TGTGCCAGCAGTGGCCTTAGACAGGGTACGGGGGGACGCCTTTACGAGCAGTACTTC	CASSGLRQGTGGRLYEQYF
TRBJ2-5	NA	TRBV2	NA	TGTGCCAGCAGTGAAGAGGGGGTGCAGACCCAGTACTTC	CASSEEGVQTQYF
TRBJ2-5	TRBD2	TRBV6-5	many	TGTGCCAGCAGTCACCAACTAGCGGGGCAGGAGACCCAGTACTTC	CASSHQLAGQETQYF
TRBJ2-2	TRBD2	TRBV14	few	TGTGCCAGCAGCCCGCGCGGGTGGACTAGCAGAACCGGGGAGCTGTTTTTT	CASSPRGWTSRTGELFF
TRBJ2-3	NA	TRBV7-6	NA	TGTGCCAGCAGCCCGACACCCGGGACCCCCGCCGATACGCAGTATTTT	CASSPTPGTPADTQYF
TRBJ1-6	NA	TRBV5-1	many	TGCGCCAGCAGCCAAGACCCGACAGATAATTCACCCCTCCACTTT	CASSQDPTDNSPLHF
TRBJ2-7	NA	TRBV19	many	TGTGCCAGTAGTCGTGACCCCAGGGCAGCGAGGGCGAACGAGCAGTACTTC	CASSRDPRAARANEQYF
TRBJ2-7	NA	TRBV7-2	NA	TGTGCCAGCAGCTTAGGGACAGTAGCCTACGAGCAGTACTTC	CASSLGTVAYEQYF
TRBJ2-2	NA	TRBV4-1	few	TGCGCCAGCAGCCATAGCGATCTCTTGACCGGGGAGCTTTTTTTT	CASSHSDLLTGELFF
TRBJ1-1	NA	TRBV6-4	few	TGTGCCAGCAGTGTGTGGGGGAACACTGAAGCTTTCTTT	CASSVWGNTEAFF
TRBJ2-2	TRBD2	TRBV20-1	many	TGCAGTGCTAGGAGTCTAGCGGGGGTTGGGGAGCTGTTTTTT	CSARSLAGVGELFF
TRBJ2-3	TRBD2	TRBV3-1	NA	TGTGCCAGCAGCCAGGAGTTAGCGGGGGTCACAGATACGCAGTATTTT	CASSQELAGVTDTQYF
TRBJ1-1	TRBD1	TRBV5-4	few	TGTGCCAGCAGTGTACCGGGACAGGGGGAGTACACTGAAGCTTTCTTT	CASSVPGQGEYTEAFF
TRBJ2-5	NA	TRBV11-2	many	TGTGCCAGCAGCTTAGGTGGCAGAAAAGGAGAGACCCAGTACTTC	CASSLGGRKGETQYF
TRBJ1-1	TRBD1	TRBV12-3/TRBV12-4	NA	TGTGCCAGCAGCTCTTCGGGACAGCTTCACACTGAAGCTTTCTTT	CASSSSGQLHTEAFF
TRBJ2-1	NA	TRBV10-2	many	TGCGCCAGCAGGGAGGTCAACAATGAGCAGTTCTTC	CASREVNNEQFF
TRBJ1-1	TRBD1	TRBV28	NA	TGTGCCAGCAGCTACAGGGGGAACACTGAAGCTTTCTTT	CASSYRGNTEAFF
TRBJ2-7	NA	TRBV29-1	NA	TGCAGCGTTGAAGACAGGGGAGGCGAGCAGTACTTC	CSVEDRGGEQYF
TRBJ1-2	TRBD1	TRBV6-5	NA	TGTGCCAGCAGCCAGGACAGGGGAAGATATGGCTACACCTTC	CASSQDRGRYGYTF
TRBJ1-4	NA	TRBV7-2	many	TGTGCCAGCAGCACAATACAGAGGGAAAAACTGTTTTTT	CASSTIQREKLFF
TRBJ2-1	TRBD2	TRBV27	medium-sized	TGTGCCAGCAGTTTACCGGGGCTAGCGGGCTACAATGAGCAGTTCTTC	CASSLPGLAGYNEQFF
TRBJ1-1	NA	TRBV5-1	NA	TGCGCCAGCAGCTTCCGGGGGCAGGCTGGCACTGAAGCTTTCTTT	CASSFRGQAGTEAFF
TRBJ2-1	TRBD1	TRBV5-1	few	TGCGCCAGCACCTCGCGGGACAGGGGGCATCCTGAGCAGTTCTTC	CASTSRDRGHPEQFF
TRBJ2-3	NA	TRBV7-6	few	TGTGCCAGCAGCTTAGATGCCCGACAGGCCAACACAGATACGCAGTATTTT	CASSLDARQANTDTQYF
TRBJ1-2	NA	TRBV6-5	few	TGTGCCAGCAGTGTCGACAGGTTGGATTTTGGCTACACCTTC	CASSVDRLDFGYTF
TRBJ1-2	NA	TRBV20-1	many	TGCAGTGCTAGAGATAGTCACTATGGCTACACCTTC	CSARDSHYGYTF
TRBJ2-3	TRBD2	TRBV2	many	TGTGCCAGCAGGAGGGACTACACAGATACGCAGTATTTT	CASRRDYTDTQYF
TRBJ1-5	TRBD1	TRBV12-3/TRBV12-4	few	TGTGCCAGCAGTACGACCGGGACAGGCGATCAGCCCCAGCATTTT	CASSTTGTGDQPQHF
TRBJ2-3	NA	TRBV12-3/TRBV12-4	few	TGTGCCAGCAGTACCGGCGGAGCGAGCACAGATACGCAGTATTTT	CASSTGGASTDTQYF
TRBJ2-7	TRBD1	TRBV2	NA	TGTGCCAGCGCGACAGGGGGGCGCGAGCAGTACTTC	CASATGGREQYF
TRBJ2-5	NA	TRBV7-6	NA	TGTGCCAGCAGCCCCCGGACTATTCAAGAGACCCAGTACTTC	CASSPRTIQETQYF
TRBJ2-1	NA	TRBV7-9	many	TGTGCCAGCAGCGGACAAACCTACAATGAGCAGTTCTTC	CASSGQTYNEQFF
TRBJ1-3	NA	TRBV11-2	NA	TGTGCCAGCAGCTCGGGACCCAGGAGAAACACCATATATTTT	CASSSGPRRNTIYF
TRBJ2-3	NA	TRBV16	few	TGTGCCAGCAGTCCCCCACAGGGGACTAGCACAGATACGCAGTATTTT	CASSPPQGTSTDTQYF
TRBJ2-7	NA	TRBV6-2/TRBV6-3	NA	TGTGCCAGCAGTTACGAGCGACAATCCTACGAGCAGTACTTC	CASSYERQSYEQYF
TRBJ2-1	NA	TRBV18	few	TGTGCCAGCTCACCTTCTGACTGGTACAATGAGCAGTTCTTC	CASSPSDWYNEQFF
TRBJ1-1	NA	TRBV11-2	few	TGTGCCAGCAGCTTAACGGTAGGGGCAGCGACTGAAGCTTTCTTT	CASSLTVGAATEAFF
TRBJ1-3	TRBD1	TRBV11-3	few	TGTGCCAGCAGCCCCGGACAGGGCACTGGAAACACCATATATTTT	CASSPGQGTGNTIYF
TRBJ2-7	TRBD1	TRBV27	few	TGTGCCAGCAGAACCGGGACAGGGGCCTACGAGCAGTACTTC	CASRTGTGAYEQYF
TRBJ1-2	NA	TRBV4-2	NA	TGTGCCAGCAGCCCTCAACGGAGTTCCTATGGCTACACCTTC	CASSPQRSSYGYTF
TRBJ2-3	NA	TRBV11-2	NA	TGTGCCAGCAGCTTAGGTGGGGCAGATACGCAGTATTTT	CASSLGGADTQYF
TRBJ1-2	TRBD1	TRBV20-1	many	TGCAGTGCTAGTATTCCGGGACAGGGTTGGAGTGGCTACACCTTC	CSASIPGQGWSGYTF
TRBJ1-5	NA	TRBV28	few	TGTGCCAGCAGTTCCCGGGACCTAAACAATTACAATCAGCCCCAGCATTTT	CASSSRDLNNYNQPQHF
TRBJ2-3	TRBD2	TRBV28	NA	TGTGCCAGCAGGTTTAGTGGTATGGGGGGGAGCACAGATACGCAGTATTTT	CASRFSGMGGSTDTQYF
TRBJ1-6	NA	TRBV11-2	NA	TGTGCCAGCAGCTCCAGGCTGGGGGGAGGCAATTCACCCCTCCACTTT	CASSSRLGGGNSPLHF
TRBJ2-5	NA	TRBV7-6	few	TGTGCCAGCAGCTTAGTTGGCCCCAAAGAGACCCAGTACTTC	CASSLVGPKETQYF
TRBJ1-5	NA	TRBV6-6	few	TGTGCCAGCATCTCTTCCGAGACAGTATATAGCAATCAGCCCCAGCATTTT	CASISSETVYSNQPQHF
TRBJ1-4	TRBD1	TRBV20-1	many	TGCAGTGTAAACTACAGGGGTCTAACTAATGAAAAACTGTTTTTT	CSVNYRGLTNEKLFF
TRBJ2-7	TRBD2	TRBV2	NA	TGTGCCAGCAGGCCGTTGCGGGGGGGTGCCTACGAGCAGTACTTC	CASRPLRGGAYEQYF